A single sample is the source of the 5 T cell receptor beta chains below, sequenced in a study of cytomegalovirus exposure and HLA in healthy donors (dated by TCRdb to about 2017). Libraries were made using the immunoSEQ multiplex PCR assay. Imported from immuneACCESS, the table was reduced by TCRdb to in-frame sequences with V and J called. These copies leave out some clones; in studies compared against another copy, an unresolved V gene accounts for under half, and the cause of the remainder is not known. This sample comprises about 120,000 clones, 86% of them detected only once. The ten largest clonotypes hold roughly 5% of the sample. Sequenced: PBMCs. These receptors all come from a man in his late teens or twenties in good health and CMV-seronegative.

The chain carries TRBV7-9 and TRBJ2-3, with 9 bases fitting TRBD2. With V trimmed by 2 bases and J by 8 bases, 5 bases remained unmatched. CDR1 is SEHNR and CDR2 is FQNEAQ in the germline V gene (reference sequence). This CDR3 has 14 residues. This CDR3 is CASSLIAGVATQYF. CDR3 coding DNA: TGTGCCAGCAGCTTAATAGCGGGAGTTGCTACGCAGTATTTT.

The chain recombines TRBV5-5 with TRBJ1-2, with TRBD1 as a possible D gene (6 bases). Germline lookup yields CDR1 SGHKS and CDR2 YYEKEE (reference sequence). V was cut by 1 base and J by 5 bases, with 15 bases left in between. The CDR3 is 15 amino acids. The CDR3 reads CASSLTEQGRYGYTF. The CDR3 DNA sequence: TGTGCCAGCAGCTTGACGGAACAGGGCAGGTATGGCTACACCTTC.

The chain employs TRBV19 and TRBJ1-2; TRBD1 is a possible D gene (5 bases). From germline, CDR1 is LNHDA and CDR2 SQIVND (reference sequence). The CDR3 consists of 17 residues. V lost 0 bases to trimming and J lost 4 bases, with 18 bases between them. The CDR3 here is CASSIDRWSDTSYGYTF. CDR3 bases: TGTGCCAGTAGTATAGATCGTTGGTCGGACACCAGCTATGGCTACACCTTC.

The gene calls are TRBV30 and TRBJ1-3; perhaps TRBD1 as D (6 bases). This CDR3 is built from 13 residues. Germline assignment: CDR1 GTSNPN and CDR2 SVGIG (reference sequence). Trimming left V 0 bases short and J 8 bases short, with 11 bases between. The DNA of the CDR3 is TGTGCCTGGAGTGTAGGGGGATTCGACACCATATATTTT. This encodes CAWSVGGFDTIYF. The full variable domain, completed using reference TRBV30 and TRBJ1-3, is SQTIHQWPATLVQPVGSPLSLECTVEGTSNPNLYWYRQAAGRGLQLLFYSVGIGQISSEVPQNLSASRPQDRQFILSSKKLLLSDSGFYLCAWSVGGFDTIYFGEGSWLTVV.

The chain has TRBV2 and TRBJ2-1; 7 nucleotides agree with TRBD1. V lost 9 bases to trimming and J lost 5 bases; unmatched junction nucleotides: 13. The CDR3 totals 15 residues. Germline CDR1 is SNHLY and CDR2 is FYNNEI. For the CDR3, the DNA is TGTGCCAGAGGATTACAGGGGAGCCCGAACAATGAGCAGTTCTTC. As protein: CARGLQGSPNNEQFF.